These 32 T cell receptor beta chains were all obtained from the same sample, sequenced in a study of CD8 T cells in ankylosing spondylitis. TCRdb used MiXCR to reprocess the 5' RACE reads, holding one entry per CDR3 protein. The table includes about 130,000 distinct CDR3 sequences, more than 5.5% detected once. The sequencing sample was made of blood, either unsorted or a sorted T cell fraction (not recorded which). The receptors shown here come from a female donor with ankylosing spondylitis or in good health (not recorded which).

This clonotype was recorded at least ten times. The chain combines TRBV7-6 with TRBJ2-2; TRBD2 matches 13 bases. Germline assignment: CDR1 SGHVS and CDR2 FNYEAQ. The CDR3 contains 18 residues. The V gene end was trimmed by 4 bases and the J gene end by 0 bases; junction bases not matched to a gene: 5. CDR3 DNA: TGTGCCAGCAGCTCGGGACTAGCGGGGAACACGAACACCGGGGAGCTGTTTTTT. Translation gives CASSSGLAGNTNTGELFF.

V and J are TRBV5-1 and TRBJ2-5, with D possibly TRBD1 on 5 matching bases. CDR1 SGHRS and CDR2 YFSETQ come from the germline V gene. The CDR3 length is 13 residues. Trimming removed 2 bases from V and 3 bases from J, with 8 bases in between. Here the CDR3 reads CASSLMTEETQYF. For the CDR3, the DNA is TGCGCCAGCAGCTTAATGACAGAAGAGACCCAGTACTTC.

The table lists this clonotype with many counts. The chain couples TRBV12-3 or TRBV12-4 to TRBJ1-5; 8 bases fit TRBD1. The CDR3 has 14 residues. The ends lost 4 bases at V and 6 bases at J; junction bases unmatched: 5. Here the CDR3 reads CASSYQGASQPQHF. CDR3 nucleotides: TGTGCCAGCAGTTATCAGGGGGCTTCTCAGCCCCAGCATTTT.

This clonotype has ten or more counts. The chain couples TRBV7-8 to TRBJ2-7; D is undetermined. The CDR3 totals 13 residues. From germline, CDR1 is SGHVS and CDR2 FQNEAQ. Trimming took off 1 base at V and 4 bases at J, with 8 bases between the two ends. DNA for the CDR3: TGTGCCAGCAGCTTAGACACTCTATACGAGCAGTACTTC. It translates to CASSLDTLYEQYF.

V gene TRBV11-2 combines with J gene TRBJ2-1, with D perhaps matching TRBD2 (8 bases). The CDR3 is made up of 17 amino acids. Germline CDR1 reads SGHAT; CDR2 reads FQNNGV. CDR3 coding DNA: TGTGCAACCCGCCCGGGAGGGGGCCCTTACTCCTACAATGAGCAGTTCTTC. Its protein is CATRPGGGPYSYNEQFF.

This clonotype was found a few times. The rearrangement uses TRBV7-9 and TRBJ2-5; D is ambiguous. Germline CDR1 SEHNR, CDR2 FQNEAQ (reference sequence). Trimming removed 0 bases at V and 6 bases at J, with 8 bases between. The CDR3 consists of 13 residues. The CDR3 DNA sequence: TGTGCCAGCAGCTTAGCTGGTGGAAAGACCCAGTACTTC. Translated, it gives CASSLAGGKTQYF.

This clonotype has ten or more counts. CDR3 sequence: CASSFGAGAYEQYF. CDR3 sequence (DNA): TGTGCCAGCAGCTTTGGAGCGGGGGCCTACGAGCAGTACTTC. The chain joins TRBV7-2 to TRBJ2-7; 8 bases agree with TRBD2. Germline V gene sequence: CDR1 SGHTA, CDR2 FQGNSA. The CDR3 length is 14 residues. The V gene end was trimmed by 3 bases and the J gene end by 2 bases; junction bases not matched to a gene: 3.

This clonotype was recorded many times. J is TRBJ1-2 and V is TRBV9, with TRBD1 matching 9 bases. This CDR3 spans 16 amino acids. Germline V gene sequence: CDR1 SGDLS, CDR2 YYNGEE. The junction had 12 bases not matched to a gene; V was cut back by 3 bases and J by 6 bases. CDR3 residues: CASSAEGGQGSDGYTF. CDR3 DNA: TGTGCCAGCAGCGCCGAGGGGGGACAGGGTTCGGATGGCTACACCTTC.

This clonotype was detected many times. CDR3 sequence reads: CASSPRGYGNTEAFF. The CDR3, as DNA: TGCGCCAGCAGCCCCCGGGGATACGGGAACACTGAAGCTTTCTTT. The chain carries TRBV5-1 and TRBJ1-1; D gene unclear. Germline CDR1 reads SGHRS; CDR2 reads YFSETQ. V gave up 4 bases and J gave up 1 base, with 14 bases separating them. The CDR3 extends over 15 amino acids. The full variable domain, with the rest looked up from reference TRBV5-1 and TRBJ1-1, is KAGVTQTPRYLIKTRGQQVTLSCSPISGHRSVSWYQQTPGQGLQFLFEYFSETQRNKGNFPGRFSGRQFSNSRSEMNVSTLELGDSALYLCASSPRGYGNTEAFFGQGTRLTVV.

This clonotype showed up many times. The chain employs TRBV5-1 and TRBJ2-2; D remains unclear. Trimming stripped 1 base from V and 1 base from J, with 8 bases between. Germline V gene sequence: CDR1 SGHRS, CDR2 YFSETQ. The CDR3 has 15 residues. The CDR3 DNA is TGCGCCAGCAGCTTGCGGACGGTGAACACCGGGGAGCTGTTTTTT. Residues: CASSLRTVNTGELFF. The whole variable domain, filled in from reference TRBV5-1 and TRBJ2-2, reads KAGVTQTPRYLIKTRGQQVTLSCSPISGHRSVSWYQQTPGQGLQFLFEYFSETQRNKGNFPGRFSGRQFSNSRSEMNVSTLELGDSALYLCASSLRTVNTGELFFGEGSRLTVL.

This clonotype has at least ten counts. The chain uses TRBV4-3 and TRBJ1-4, with D hard to call. V lost 1 base and J lost 3, with 15 bases in between. The germline V gene encodes CDR1 LGHNA and CDR2 YSLEER. CDR3 length equals 17 residues. The CDR3 DNA reads TGCGCCAGCAGCCAAGTATGGCCCCCGGCGGCTAATGAAAAACTGTTTTTT. Translated, it gives CASSQVWPPAANEKLFF.

This clonotype was recorded at least ten times. The chain has TRBV28 and TRBJ2-4; 7 bases align to TRBD1. Looked up from germline, CDR1 is MDHEN and CDR2 is SYDVKM. This CDR3 has 15 amino acids. Trimming removed 6 bases from V and 1 base from J; junction bases left unmatched: 6. This chain's CDR3 is CASSLTDRAKNIQYF. The DNA of the CDR3 is TGTGCCAGCAGCCTGACGGACAGGGCCAAAAACATTCAGTACTTC.

The sample holds many counts of this clonotype. The rearrangement links TRBV5-1 to TRBJ2-7, with 11 bases aligning to TRBD1. With V trimmed by 3 bases and J by 5 bases, 7 bases remained unmatched. Germline V gene lookup returns CDR1 SGHRS and CDR2 YFSETQ. The length of the CDR3 is 15 residues. The CDR3 protein is CASSWTGGAFDEQYF. CDR3 sequence (DNA): TGCGCCAGCAGCTGGACAGGGGGCGCGTTCGACGAGCAGTACTTC. The whole variable domain, remainder taken from reference TRBV5-1 and TRBJ2-7, is KAGVTQTPRYLIKTRGQQVTLSCSPISGHRSVSWYQQTPGQGLQFLFEYFSETQRNKGNFPGRFSGRQFSNSRSEMNVSTLELGDSALYLCASSWTGGAFDEQYFGPGTRLTVT.

This clonotype was detected ten times or more. The genes are TRBV5-1 and TRBJ2-5, with D uncertain. This CDR3 has 16 residues. From germline, CDR1 is SGHRS and CDR2 YFSETQ. V gave up 1 base and J gave up 2 bases, with 15 bases separating them. The CDR3 here is CASSLTLGAPQETQYF. The CDR3 nucleotides read TGCGCCAGCAGCTTGACGTTGGGCGCACCTCAAGAGACCCAGTACTTC.

This clonotype was observed many times. This rearrangement joins TRBV5-1 to TRBJ2-2; 7 positions agree with TRBD1. V shed 4 bases, J shed 0 bases, and the junction held 3 bases outside the gene matches. CDR3 length: 15 amino acids. Germline lookup yields CDR1 SGHRS and CDR2 YFSETQ. CDR3 in DNA: TGCGCCAGCAGCCCGGGACAGTCGAACACCGGGGAGCTGTTTTTT. As protein: CASSPGQSNTGELFF.

This clonotype has ten or more counts. The chain recombines TRBV20-1 with TRBJ2-1; possibly TRBD1 for D (6 bases). Germline V gene data show CDR1 as DFQATT and CDR2 as SNEGSKA (reference sequence). Trimming left V 7 bases short and J 0 bases short, with 22 bases between. The CDR3 has 17 amino acids. In DNA, the CDR3 is TGCAGTGTTCAGCCCTCAGGGGCCGTTAGCTCCTACAATGAGCAGTTCTTC. Its translation is CSVQPSGAVSSYNEQFF.

This clonotype appeared many times. The CDR3 spells CASSLVTVGEAFF. The CDR3 nucleotides are TGTGCCAGCAGCTTAGTTACGGTTGGTGAAGCTTTCTTT. The rearrangement links TRBV7-9 to TRBJ1-1, with D unresolved. The ends were cut back, 1 base at V and 7 bases at J, with 10 bases in the middle. The length of the CDR3 is 13 residues. CDR1 is SEHNR and CDR2 is FQNEAQ in the germline V gene (reference sequence).

This clonotype was found many times. This chain joins TRBV20-1 and TRBJ2-1, with D possibly TRBD2 on 7 matching bases. The CDR3 is 16 residues long. Trimming took off 1 base at V and 4 bases at J, with 17 bases between the two ends. The germline V gene has CDR1 DFQATT and CDR2 SNEGSKA (reference sequence). For the CDR3, the DNA is TGCAGTGCTAGAGCCCCCCGCGGGGGCAATTACAATGAGCAGTTCTTC. Its translation is CSARAPRGGNYNEQFF.

V and J are TRBV6-2 or TRBV6-3 and TRBJ2-2; TRBD2 matches 8 bases. This CDR3 has 16 residues. V trimming: 7 bases; J trimming: 7 bases; junction bases outside the gene matches: 14. Germline V lookup: CDR1 MNHEY, CDR2 SVGEGT. CDR3 sequence reads: CASIAGTRTRSGELFF. CDR3 coding DNA: TGTGCCAGCATCGCCGGGACTAGAACGAGAAGCGGGGAGCTGTTTTTT.

The sample holds many counts of this clonotype. The rearrangement links TRBV19 to TRBJ2-7; TRBD1 matches at 10 bases. Per the germline V gene, CDR1 is LNHDA and CDR2 is SQIVND (reference sequence). The CDR3 sequence is 14 residues long. V gave up 6 bases and J gave up 2 bases; unmatched junction bases: 4. CDR3 DNA: TGTGCCAGTAGCAGGACAGGGGGTCCCTACGAGCAGTACTTC. It yields the protein CASSRTGGPYEQYF.

The table lists this clonotype with many counts. J is TRBJ2-1 and V is TRBV4-2, with D perhaps being TRBD1 or TRBD2 (5 bases each). There are 17 residues in the CDR3. V was trimmed by 2 bases and J by 6 bases, leaving 20 bases between them. Germline-derived CDR1 and CDR2 are LGHNA and YNFKEQ. CDR3 coding DNA: TGTGCCAGCAGCCAAAATGGTCCGGGACGCATACCCAATGAGCAGTTCTTC. Its translation is CASSQNGPGRIPNEQFF.

In its sample, this clonotype was seen many times. This chain uses TRBV29-1 with TRBJ2-7; D call uncertain. Germline V gives CDR1 SQVTM, CDR2 ANQGSEA. V lost 7 bases, J lost 0 bases, and 16 bases lay in between. The CDR3 loop spans 14 amino acids. The CDR3 region is CSAAGGGASYEQYF. CDR3 bases: TGCAGCGCGGCCGGCGGTGGTGCCTCCTACGAGCAGTACTTC.

This clonotype was recorded many times. The genes are TRBV12-3 or TRBV12-4 and TRBJ2-1; D is perhaps TRBD2 (7 bases). The V end was cut by 7 bases, the J end by 7 bases, with 20 bases between. This CDR3 spans 15 amino acids. The CDR3 here is CASNPPGGRRNEQFF. Written as DNA, the CDR3 is TGTGCCAGCAATCCCCCCGGGGGGCGACGAAATGAGCAGTTCTTC.

This clonotype has a count of ten or more. This chain uses TRBV4-1 with TRBJ2-3, with 16 positions matching TRBD2. CDR3 length equals 16 residues. Germline V gene sequence: CDR1 MGHRA, CDR2 YSYEKL. The junction had 2 bases not matched to a gene; V was cut back by 3 bases and J by 5 bases. Written as DNA, the CDR3 is TGCGCCAGCAGCCAGGGACTAGCGGGGGGGAGAGATACGCAGTATTTT. Its translation is CASSQGLAGGRDTQYF.

This clonotype occurred many times. The V and J genes are TRBV5-1 and TRBJ2-2; possibly TRBD1 for D (6 bases). Germline V gene data show CDR1 as SGHRS and CDR2 as YFSETQ. The ends were cut back, 4 bases at V and 4 bases at J, with 14 bases in the middle. This CDR3 has 15 residues. The CDR3 sequence is CASSIRDIATGELFF. DNA for the CDR3: TGCGCCAGCAGCATTCGGGACATAGCCACCGGGGAGCTGTTTTTT.

This clonotype showed up many times. The genes are TRBV7-9 and TRBJ1-1; 9 bases agree with TRBD1. The CDR3 extends over 17 amino acids. Germline loops: CDR1 SEHNR, CDR2 FQNEAQ (reference sequence). Germline trimming cut 6 bases from V and 0 bases from J; bases unmatched to any gene: 11. As DNA, the CDR3 is TGTGCCAGCAGTCCTACAGGGGGCTTAAGTTTGAACACTGAAGCTTTCTTT. Translated: CASSPTGGLSLNTEAFF.

In its sample, this clonotype was seen a few times. This chain connects TRBV20-1 to TRBJ1-1; possibly TRBD1 for D (5 bases). CDR3 size: 12 residues. Trimming shortened V by 6 bases and J by 2 bases, and 10 bases separated the two germline ends. Germline-derived CDR1 and CDR2 are DFQATT and SNEGSKA (reference sequence). The chain's CDR3 is CSAGGPNTEAFF. Written as DNA, the CDR3 is TGCAGTGCCGGGGGACCTAACACTGAAGCTTTCTTT.

The chain links TRBV15 to TRBJ1-1, with D uncertain. Trimming removed 0 bases from V and 1 base from J, with 12 bases in between. CDR1 is LNHNV, CDR2 YYDKDF, per germline (reference sequence). The CDR3 length is 16 residues. The CDR3 here is CATSRDLVETNTEAFF. The CDR3 DNA follows: TGTGCCACCAGCAGAGATCTGGTAGAGACGAACACTGAAGCTTTCTTT.

This clonotype was detected many times. The chain couples TRBV20-1 to TRBJ1-5, with a weak D call TRBD1 (5 bases). Germline CDR1 reads DFQATT; CDR2 reads SNEGSKA (reference sequence). V was cut by 3 bases and J by 3 bases, with 9 bases left in between. This CDR3 has 13 residues. The CDR3 reads CSASGGFNQPQHF. CDR3 bases: TGCAGTGCTAGTGGGGGATTCAATCAGCCCCAGCATTTT.

This clonotype showed up many times. This chain links TRBV11-1 with TRBJ2-5; 7 nucleotides match TRBD1. The CDR3 extends over 15 amino acids. Germline V gives CDR1 SGHAT, CDR2 FQDESV (reference sequence). Trimming cost V 4 bases and J 2 bases; bases outside gene matches: 7. For the CDR3, the DNA is TGTGCCAGCAGCTCGACCGGGACAGCACAAGAGACCCAGTACTTC. This encodes CASSSTGTAQETQYF.

This clonotype was recorded at least ten times. A far larger clone is off by one base, so a read error is likely. The V and J genes are TRBV7-2 and TRBJ2-3, with D hard to call. V shed 6 bases and J shed 2 bases, with 3 bases lying between them. The CDR3 is 11 residues long. The germline CDR1 and CDR2 sequences are SGHTA and FQGNSA. The CDR3 here is CASRLTDTQYF. Here the CDR3 DNA reads TGTGCCAGCAGGCTCACAGATACGCAGTATTTT.

This clonotype was observed at least ten times. The gene calls are TRBV6-5 and TRBJ1-1; a possible D gene is TRBD1 (5 bases). Germline V gene lookup returns CDR1 MNHEY and CDR2 SVGAGI. The length of the CDR3 is 15 residues. Trimming left V 1 base short and J 3 bases short, with 12 bases between. DNA of the CDR3: TGTGCCAGCAGTTACTTCCTGGGAGGGGACACTGAAGCTTTCTTT. Translated, it gives CASSYFLGGDTEAFF.